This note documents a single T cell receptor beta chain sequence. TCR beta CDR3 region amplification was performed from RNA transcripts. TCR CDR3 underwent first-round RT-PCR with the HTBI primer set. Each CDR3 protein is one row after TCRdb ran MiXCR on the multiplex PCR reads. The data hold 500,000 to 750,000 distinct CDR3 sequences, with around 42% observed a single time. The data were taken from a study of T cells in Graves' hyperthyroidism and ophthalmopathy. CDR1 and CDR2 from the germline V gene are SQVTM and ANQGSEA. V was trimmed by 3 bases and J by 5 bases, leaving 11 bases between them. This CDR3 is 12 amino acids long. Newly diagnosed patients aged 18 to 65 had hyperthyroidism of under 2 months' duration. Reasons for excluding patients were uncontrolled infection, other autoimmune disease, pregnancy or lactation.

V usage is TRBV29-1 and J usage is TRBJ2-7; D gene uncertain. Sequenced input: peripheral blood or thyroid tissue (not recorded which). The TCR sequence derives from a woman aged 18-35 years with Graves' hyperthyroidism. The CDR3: CSVDGQAHEQYF. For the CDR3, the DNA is TGCAGCGTTGATGGCCAGGCCCACGAGCAGTACTTC.